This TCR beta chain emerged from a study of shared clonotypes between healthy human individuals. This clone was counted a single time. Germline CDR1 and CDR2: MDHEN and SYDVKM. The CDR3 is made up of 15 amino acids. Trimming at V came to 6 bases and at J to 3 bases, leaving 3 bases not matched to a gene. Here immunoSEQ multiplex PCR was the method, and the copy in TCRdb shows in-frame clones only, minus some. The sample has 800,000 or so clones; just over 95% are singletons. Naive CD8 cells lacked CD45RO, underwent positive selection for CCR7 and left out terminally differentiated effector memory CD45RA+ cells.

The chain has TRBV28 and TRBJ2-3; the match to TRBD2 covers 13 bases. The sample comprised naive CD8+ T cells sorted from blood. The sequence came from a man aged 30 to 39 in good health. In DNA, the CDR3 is TGTGCCAGCAGCTGGACTAGCGGGAGTACAGATACGCAGTATTTT. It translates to CASSWTSGSTDTQYF. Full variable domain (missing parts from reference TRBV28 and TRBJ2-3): DVKVTQSSRYLVKRTGEKVFLECVQDMDHENMFWYRQDPGLGLRLIYFSYDVKMKEKGDIPEGYSVSREKKERFSLILESASTNQTSMYLCASSWTSGSTDTQYFGPGTRLTVL.